This T cell receptor beta chain was identified during a study of CD8 T cells in ankylosing spondylitis. Making the TCR beta libraries involved quantitative 5'-RACE with molecular barcodes. MiXCR was run by TCRdb on the 5' RACE reads, yielding one entry per CDR3 protein. Among 130,000 or so distinct CDR3 sequences listed, 10% to 12% were seen once. This clonotype was seen repeatedly, ten times or more. The antigen remains undetermined. Germline CDR1 is MDHEN and CDR2 is SYDVKM. The CDR3 contains 14 residues. Trimming cost V 4 bases and J 3 bases, with 12 bases left between them. Broader study findings: Significant enrichment of disease-linked clones was reportedly seen in matched ankylosing spondylitis synovial fluid.

The chain has TRBV28 and TRBJ1-2; D unclear. This sequence originates from a female donor with ankylosing spondylitis or in good health (not recorded which). Material: blood, either unsorted or a sorted T cell fraction (not recorded which). CDR3 protein: CASSSVGPDYGYTF. CDR3 coding DNA: TGTGCCAGCAGTTCAGTAGGACCGGACTATGGCTACACCTTC.